What follows are 20 T cell receptor beta chains derived from one specimen sequenced in a study of Ad26.COV2.S vaccination and SARS-CoV-2 variants. Profiling relied on immunoSEQ multiplex PCR, and the TCRdb table lists in-frame clones only, not all of them. Found here are roughly 350,000 clones, about 89% of them singletons; the top ten hold around 4.5%. Treatment here: around 19 received Ad26.COV2.S at low or high dose, single or two shots; 5 received placebo; per-sample allocation not given. Samples analyzed were those drawn on day 63 after the first vaccine or placebo injection. Specimen: peripheral blood, collected in a trial of Ad26.COV2.S vaccine versus placebo. All receptors come from a person between 18 and 60 years old who received the Ad26.COV2.S COVID-19 vaccine or a placebo.

The chain links TRBV5-4 to TRBJ1-1; 11 bases fit TRBD1. The CDR3 spans 16 residues. Germline V lookup: CDR1 SGHNT, CDR2 YYREEE (reference sequence). With V trimmed by 4 bases and J by 4 bases, 9 bases remained unmatched. The CDR3 sequence: CASSRYTGTGGTEAFF. The CDR3 DNA sequence: TGTGCCAGCAGCCGTTACACCGGGACAGGGGGCACTGAAGCTTTCTTT.

The chain recombines TRBV30 with TRBJ1-4, with D uncertain. CDR3 length: 12 amino acids. V was trimmed by 2 bases and J by 3 bases, leaving 4 bases between them. Germline CDR1 and CDR2: GTSNPN and SVGIG (reference sequence). As DNA, the CDR3 is TGTGCCTGGAGTCTTTCTAATGAAAAACTGTTTTTT. Its translation: CAWSLSNEKLFF.

The rearrangement joins TRBV5-1 to TRBJ1-1; TRBD1 matches 8 bases. The CDR3 has 13 amino acids. The trim removed 4 bases at V and 3 bases at J, leaving 2 bases unmatched. Germline V gene lookup returns CDR1 SGHRS and CDR2 YFSETQ. CDR3 in DNA: TGCGCCAGCAGCGGACAGGGTGACACTGAAGCTTTCTTT. Its translation: CASSGQGDTEAFF. Full variable domain (outside the CDR3, taken from reference TRBV5-1 and TRBJ1-1): KAGVTQTPRYLIKTRGQQVTLSCSPISGHRSVSWYQQTPGQGLQFLFEYFSETQRNKGNFPGRFSGRQFSNSRSEMNVSTLELGDSALYLCASSGQGDTEAFFGQGTRLTVV.

This chain connects TRBV6-5 to TRBJ1-2, with 12 bases that match TRBD1. Germline CDR1 is MNHEY and CDR2 is SVGAGI. CDR3 size: 15 residues. The V segment lost 8 bases and the J segment 7 bases; nucleotides outside the gene matches: 11. In DNA form, the CDR3 reads TGTGCCAGCCAGGGGACAGGGGGCGTTTCAGGTGGCTACACCTTC. This gives the protein CASQGTGGVSGGYTF.

The chain carries TRBV12-3 or TRBV12-4 and TRBJ2-1, with a weak D call TRBD2 (5 bases). This CDR3 region has 13 residues. Trimming cost V 5 bases and J 5 bases, with 10 bases left between them. CDR3 coding DNA: TGTGCCAGCAGTAACCGGGGTGACAATGAGCAGTTCTTC. It is translated as CASSNRGDNEQFF.

V is TRBV6-2 or TRBV6-3 and J is TRBJ2-5, with D unclear. The germline V gene encodes CDR1 MNHEY and CDR2 SVGEGT. This CDR3 has 14 residues. V lost 2 bases and J lost 5, with 12 bases in between. The CDR3 sequence: CASSYNRLRETQYF. The CDR3 nucleotides read TGTGCCAGCAGTTACAATCGGCTGCGCGAGACCCAGTACTTC.

The V and J genes are TRBV7-9 and TRBJ1-2, with D unresolved. CDR1 and CDR2 from the germline V gene are SEHNR and FQNEAQ (reference sequence). This CDR3 has 15 amino acids. V lost 5 bases, J lost 5 bases, and 18 bases lay in between. The chain's CDR3 is CASSPSREPSYGYTF. Here the CDR3 DNA reads TGTGCCAGCAGCCCCTCGCGGGAACCTTCTTATGGCTACACCTTC. The full variable domain, with the rest looked up from reference TRBV7-9 and TRBJ1-2, is DTGVSQNPRHKITKRGQNVTFRCDPISEHNRLYWYRQTLGQGPEFLTYFQNEAQLEKSRLLSDRFSAERPKGSFSTLEIQRTEQGDSAMYLCASSPSREPSYGYTFGSGTRLTVV.

This clone came up once. The chain uses TRBV4-2 and TRBJ2-7; D not resolved. V lost 1 base to trimming and J lost 7 bases, with 20 bases between them. From germline, CDR1 is LGHNA and CDR2 YNFKEQ. This CDR3 has 16 amino acids. CDR3 nucleotides: TGTGCCAGCAGCCAAGTTCTCCCCGAAGAGTTTGGGGAGCAGTACTTC. It is translated as CASSQVLPEEFGEQYF.

The rearrangement joins TRBV11-2 to TRBJ2-2; 12 nucleotides line up with TRBD2. CDR1 SGHAT and CDR2 FQNNGV come from the germline V gene. The trim removed 4 bases at V and 6 bases at J, leaving 3 bases unmatched. CDR3 length: 15 amino acids. CDR3 DNA: TGTGCCAGCAGCTCAGGACTAGCGGGATCCGGGGAGCTGTTTTTT. Translation: CASSSGLAGSGELFF. Full variable domain (missing parts from reference TRBV11-2 and TRBJ2-2): EAGVAQSPRYKIIEKRQSVAFWCNPISGHATLYWYQQILGQGPKLLIQFQNNGVVDDSQLPKDRFSAERLKGVDSTLKIQPAKLEDSAVYLCASSSGLAGSGELFFGEGSRLTVL.

The chain is built from TRBV2 and TRBJ2-1, with 11 bases matching TRBD1. Unmatched junction bases numbered 13, after V lost 5 bases and J lost 10 bases. The CDR3 is 16 amino acids. Per germline, CDR1 SNHLY and CDR2 FYNNEI. CDR3: CASSPLGQGAGNEQFF. The CDR3 coding sequence is TGTGCCAGCAGTCCATTAGGACAGGGGGCCGGTAACGAGCAGTTCTTC.

V is TRBV3-1 (or the pseudogene TRBV3-2) and J is TRBJ2-4; D remains unclear. The CDR3 has 16 amino acids. The V gene's germline CDR1 is LGHDT and CDR2 YNNKEL (reference sequence). Trimming left V 1 base short and J 0 bases short, with 10 bases between. The CDR3 nucleotides read TGTGCCAGCAGCCAAGGATCGGCACTAGCCAAAAACATTCAGTACTTC. It yields the protein CASSQGSALAKNIQYF.

This clone was seen only once. The gene calls are TRBV20-1 and TRBJ1-4; 7 bases agree with TRBD1. This CDR3 contains 11 residues. Per germline, CDR1 DFQATT and CDR2 SNEGSKA (reference sequence). The CDR3 is CAGTANEKLFF. Written as DNA, the CDR3 is TGCGCCGGGACAGCTAATGAAAAACTGTTTTTT.

CDR3: CAISISDSSETYEQYF. Here the CDR3 DNA reads TGTGCCATCAGTATCTCTGACAGTTCAGAAACCTACGAGCAGTACTTC. The chain uses TRBV10-3 and TRBJ2-7, with D possibly being TRBD1 (5 bases). Germline values: CDR1 ENHRY, CDR2 SYGVKD. Trimming took 5 bases from V and 2 from J, leaving 19 bases between them. The CDR3 has 16 residues.

The V and J genes are TRBV11-2 and TRBJ2-3; TRBD2 matches 8 bases. Trimming took 5 bases from V and 0 from J; bases not matched to a gene: 4. Germline lookup yields CDR1 SGHAT and CDR2 FQNNGV. This CDR3 comprises 15 residues. The CDR3 bases are TGTGCCAGCAGCCCTAGCGGGTCTAGCACAGATACGCAGTATTTT. Translating gives CASSPSGSSTDTQYF.

CDR3 in DNA: TGTGCCAGCAGCGCCGGGACTAGCGGAAAAGAGACCCAGTACTTC. Protein: CASSAGTSGKETQYF. The rearrangement joins TRBV9 to TRBJ2-5; 11 bases align to TRBD2. CDR3 length: 15 residues. CDR1 SGDLS and CDR2 YYNGEE come from the germline V gene. Trimming at V came to 3 bases and at J to 3 bases, leaving 4 bases not matched to a gene. Full variable domain (remainder filled in from reference TRBV9 and TRBJ2-5): DSGVTQTPKHLITATGQRVTLRCSPRSGDLSVYWYQQSLDQGLQFLIQYYNGEERAKGNILERFSAQQFPDLHSELNLSSLELGDSALYFCASSAGTSGKETQYFGPGTRLLVL.

The V call is TRBV11-2, the J call TRBJ2-5; 10 bases agree with TRBD2. CDR1 is SGHAT and CDR2 is FQNNGV in the germline V gene. With 6 bases clipped from V and 7 bases from J, the junction kept 23 bases outside the gene matches. The CDR3 consists of 19 residues. The chain's CDR3 is CASRPIRTSGTREGLTQYF. CDR3 sequence (DNA): TGTGCCAGCAGGCCCATCCGGACTAGCGGTACCCGTGAAGGATTGACCCAGTACTTC. Variable domain in full (rest from reference TRBV11-2 and TRBJ2-5): EAGVAQSPRYKIIEKRQSVAFWCNPISGHATLYWYQQILGQGPKLLIQFQNNGVVDDSQLPKDRFSAERLKGVDSTLKIQPAKLEDSAVYLCASRPIRTSGTREGLTQYFGPGTRLLVL.

The rearrangement joins TRBV7-3 to TRBJ2-7; D uncertain. Between the trimmed V and J ends, which lost 5 bases and 1 base, there was a span of 12 bases. This CDR3 is 14 amino acids long. From germline, CDR1 is SGHTA and CDR2 FQGTGA. CDR3 sequence (DNA): TGTGCCAGCAGCCCCACGGCAGGATCCTACGAGCAGTACTTC. This codes for CASSPTAGSYEQYF.

The chain links TRBV28 to TRBJ1-4; 8 bases match TRBD1. Germline-derived CDR1 and CDR2 are MDHEN and SYDVKM. After removal of 4 bases from V and 7 bases from J, the junction contained 11 bases not matched to a gene. The CDR3 sequence is 16 residues long. This CDR3 is CASSSPRDRPSEKLFF. CDR3 DNA sequence: TGTGCCAGCAGTTCCCCTCGGGACAGGCCTAGTGAAAAACTGTTTTTT.

Here the CDR3 DNA reads TGTGCCAGCAGCTTAGGCCCCACCTACTCTACAGGTAAGGACACTGAAGCTTTCTTT. It specifies CASSLGPTYSTGKDTEAFF. The rearrangement uses TRBV13 and TRBJ1-1, with D possibly being TRBD1 (5 bases). Germline values: CDR1 PRHDT, CDR2 FYEKMQ (reference sequence). Trimming took 0 bases from V and 3 from J, leaving 23 bases between them. The CDR3 is 19 residues long.

This chain joins TRBV5-1 and TRBJ1-1; TRBD1 matches 8 bases. V lost 1 base, J lost 6 bases, and 5 bases stayed unmatched. CDR1 SGHRS and CDR2 YFSETQ come from the germline V gene. The CDR3 consists of 14 residues. The DNA of the CDR3 is TGCGCCAGCAGCTTGCCAGGGGGCCCTCCTGAAGCTTTCTTT. It specifies CASSLPGGPPEAFF.